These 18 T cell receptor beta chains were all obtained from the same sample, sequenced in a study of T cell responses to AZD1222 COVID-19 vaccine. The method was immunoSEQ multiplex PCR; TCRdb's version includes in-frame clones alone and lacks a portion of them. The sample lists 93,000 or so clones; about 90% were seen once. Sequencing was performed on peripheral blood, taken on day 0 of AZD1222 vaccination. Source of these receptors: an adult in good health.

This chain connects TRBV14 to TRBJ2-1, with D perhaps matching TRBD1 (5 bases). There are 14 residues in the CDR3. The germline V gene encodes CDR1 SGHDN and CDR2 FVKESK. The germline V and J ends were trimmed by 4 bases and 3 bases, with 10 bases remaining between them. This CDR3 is CASSPSTVYNEQFF. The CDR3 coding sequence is TGTGCCAGCAGCCCCTCGACAGTCTACAATGAGCAGTTCTTC.

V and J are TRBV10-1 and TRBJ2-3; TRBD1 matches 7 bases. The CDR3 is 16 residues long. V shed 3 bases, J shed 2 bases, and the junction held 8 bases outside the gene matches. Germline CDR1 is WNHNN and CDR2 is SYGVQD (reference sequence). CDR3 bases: TGCGCCAGCAGTGATGCGCGACAGGGCCCCACAGATACGCAGTATTTT. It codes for CASSDARQGPTDTQYF.

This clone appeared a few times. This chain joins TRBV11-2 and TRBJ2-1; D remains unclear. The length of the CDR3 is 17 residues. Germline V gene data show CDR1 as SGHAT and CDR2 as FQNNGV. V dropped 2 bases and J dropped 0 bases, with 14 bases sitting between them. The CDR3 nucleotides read TGTGCCAGCAGCTTACAACCCGACTCCAGCTCCTACAATGAGCAGTTCTTC. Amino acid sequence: CASSLQPDSSSYNEQFF.

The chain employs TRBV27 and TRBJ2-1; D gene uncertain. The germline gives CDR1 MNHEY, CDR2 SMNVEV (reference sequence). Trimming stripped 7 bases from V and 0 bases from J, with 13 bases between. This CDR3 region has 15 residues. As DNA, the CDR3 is TGTGCCAGCACCCCAACAGCATTCTCCTACAATGAGCAGTTCTTC. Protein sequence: CASTPTAFSYNEQFF.

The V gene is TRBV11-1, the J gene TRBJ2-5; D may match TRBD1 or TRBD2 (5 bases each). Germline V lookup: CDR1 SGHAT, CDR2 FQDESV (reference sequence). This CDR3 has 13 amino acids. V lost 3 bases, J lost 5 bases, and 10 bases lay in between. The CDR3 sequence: CASSLGDSETQYF. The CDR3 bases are TGTGCCAGCAGCTTGGGGGATTCTGAGACCCAGTACTTC.

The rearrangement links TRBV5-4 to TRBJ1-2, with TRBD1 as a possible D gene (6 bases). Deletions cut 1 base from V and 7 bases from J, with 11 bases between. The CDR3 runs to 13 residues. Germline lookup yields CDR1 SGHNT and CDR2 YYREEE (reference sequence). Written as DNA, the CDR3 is TGTGCCAGCAGCTTGTGGGGGGCGGCTGGCTACACCTTC. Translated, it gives CASSLWGAAGYTF.

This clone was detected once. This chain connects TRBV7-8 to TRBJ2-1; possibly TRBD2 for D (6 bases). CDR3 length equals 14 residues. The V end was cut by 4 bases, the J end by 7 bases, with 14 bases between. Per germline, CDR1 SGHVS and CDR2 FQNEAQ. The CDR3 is CASSSGWGDNEQFF. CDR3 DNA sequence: TGTGCCAGCAGCTCGGGCTGGGGGGATAATGAGCAGTTCTTC.

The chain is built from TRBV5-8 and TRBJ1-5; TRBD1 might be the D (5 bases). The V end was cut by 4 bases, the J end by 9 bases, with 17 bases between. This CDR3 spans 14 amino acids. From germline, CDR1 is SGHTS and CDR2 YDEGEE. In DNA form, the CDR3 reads TGTGCCAGCAGCCCCGGGACGGCGATAAGGCCCCAGCATTTT. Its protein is CASSPGTAIRPQHF.

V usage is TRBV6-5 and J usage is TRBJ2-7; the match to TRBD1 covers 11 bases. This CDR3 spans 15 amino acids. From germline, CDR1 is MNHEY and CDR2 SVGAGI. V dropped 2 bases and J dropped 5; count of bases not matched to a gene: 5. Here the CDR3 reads CASSYRGTGGDEQYF. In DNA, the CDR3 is TGTGCCAGCAGTTACCGCGGGACAGGGGGTGACGAGCAGTACTTC.

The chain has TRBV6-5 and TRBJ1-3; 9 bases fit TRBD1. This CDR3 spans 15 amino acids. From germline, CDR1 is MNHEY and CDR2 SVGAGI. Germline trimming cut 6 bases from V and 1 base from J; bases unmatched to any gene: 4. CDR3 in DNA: TGTGCCAGCAGCGCCGGGACAGGGTCTGGAAACACCATATATTTT. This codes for CASSAGTGSGNTIYF.

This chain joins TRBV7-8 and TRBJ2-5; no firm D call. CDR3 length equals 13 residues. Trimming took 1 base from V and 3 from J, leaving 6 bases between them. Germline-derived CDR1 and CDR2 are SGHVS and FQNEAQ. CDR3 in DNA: TGTGCCAGCAGCTTAGGAGAAAAAGAGACCCAGTACTTC. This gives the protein CASSLGEKETQYF.

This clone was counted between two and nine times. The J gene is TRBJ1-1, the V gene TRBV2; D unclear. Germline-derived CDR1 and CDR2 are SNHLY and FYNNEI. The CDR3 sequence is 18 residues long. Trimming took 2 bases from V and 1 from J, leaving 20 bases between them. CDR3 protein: CASSEWGGFGLTNTEAFF. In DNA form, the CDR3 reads TGTGCCAGCAGTGAATGGGGTGGTTTCGGGCTGACGAACACTGAAGCTTTCTTT.

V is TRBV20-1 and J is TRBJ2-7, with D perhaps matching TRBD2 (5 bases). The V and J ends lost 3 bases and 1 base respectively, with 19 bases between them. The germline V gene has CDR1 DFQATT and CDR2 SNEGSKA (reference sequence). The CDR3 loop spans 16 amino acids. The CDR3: CSASDITHWRSYEQYF. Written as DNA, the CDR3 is TGCAGTGCTAGTGACATCACGCACTGGAGGTCCTACGAGCAGTACTTC.

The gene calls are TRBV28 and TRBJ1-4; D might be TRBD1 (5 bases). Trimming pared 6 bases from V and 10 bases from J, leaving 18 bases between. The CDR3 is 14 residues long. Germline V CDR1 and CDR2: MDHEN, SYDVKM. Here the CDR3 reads CASSLGGGRGKLFF. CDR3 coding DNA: TGTGCCAGCAGCCTCGGCGGGGGGAGAGGAAAACTGTTTTTT.

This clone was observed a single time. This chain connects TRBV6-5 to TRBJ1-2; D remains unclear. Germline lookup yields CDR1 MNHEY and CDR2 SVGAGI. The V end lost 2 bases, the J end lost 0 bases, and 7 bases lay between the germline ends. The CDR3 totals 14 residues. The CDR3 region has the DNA TGTGCCAGCAGTTACAGCGGCCCTAACTATGGCTACACCTTC. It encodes CASSYSGPNYGYTF.

In DNA, the CDR3 is TGTGCCAGCAGCGCGTCTAGCGGAGGTGAGCAGTTCTTC. Its protein is CASSASSGGEQFF. The chain couples TRBV9 to TRBJ2-1, with 7 positions matching TRBD2. Germline CDR1 is SGDLS and CDR2 is YYNGEE. J gave up 9 bases and V 3 bases, and 6 bases lay outside the gene matches. There are 13 residues in the CDR3.

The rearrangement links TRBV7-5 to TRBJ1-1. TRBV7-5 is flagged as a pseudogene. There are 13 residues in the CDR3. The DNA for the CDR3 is TGTGCCAGAAGACTCAGAAGGAACACTGAAGCTTTCTTT. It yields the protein CARRLRRNTEAFF.

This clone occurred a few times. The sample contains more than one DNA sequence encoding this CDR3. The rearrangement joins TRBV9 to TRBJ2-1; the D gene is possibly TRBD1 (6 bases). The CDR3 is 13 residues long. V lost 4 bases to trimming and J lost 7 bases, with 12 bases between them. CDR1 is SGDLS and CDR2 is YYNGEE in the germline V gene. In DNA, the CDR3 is TGTGCCAGCAGCCTCGGGCAGGGGAATGAGCAGTTCTTC. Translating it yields CASSLGQGNEQFF.